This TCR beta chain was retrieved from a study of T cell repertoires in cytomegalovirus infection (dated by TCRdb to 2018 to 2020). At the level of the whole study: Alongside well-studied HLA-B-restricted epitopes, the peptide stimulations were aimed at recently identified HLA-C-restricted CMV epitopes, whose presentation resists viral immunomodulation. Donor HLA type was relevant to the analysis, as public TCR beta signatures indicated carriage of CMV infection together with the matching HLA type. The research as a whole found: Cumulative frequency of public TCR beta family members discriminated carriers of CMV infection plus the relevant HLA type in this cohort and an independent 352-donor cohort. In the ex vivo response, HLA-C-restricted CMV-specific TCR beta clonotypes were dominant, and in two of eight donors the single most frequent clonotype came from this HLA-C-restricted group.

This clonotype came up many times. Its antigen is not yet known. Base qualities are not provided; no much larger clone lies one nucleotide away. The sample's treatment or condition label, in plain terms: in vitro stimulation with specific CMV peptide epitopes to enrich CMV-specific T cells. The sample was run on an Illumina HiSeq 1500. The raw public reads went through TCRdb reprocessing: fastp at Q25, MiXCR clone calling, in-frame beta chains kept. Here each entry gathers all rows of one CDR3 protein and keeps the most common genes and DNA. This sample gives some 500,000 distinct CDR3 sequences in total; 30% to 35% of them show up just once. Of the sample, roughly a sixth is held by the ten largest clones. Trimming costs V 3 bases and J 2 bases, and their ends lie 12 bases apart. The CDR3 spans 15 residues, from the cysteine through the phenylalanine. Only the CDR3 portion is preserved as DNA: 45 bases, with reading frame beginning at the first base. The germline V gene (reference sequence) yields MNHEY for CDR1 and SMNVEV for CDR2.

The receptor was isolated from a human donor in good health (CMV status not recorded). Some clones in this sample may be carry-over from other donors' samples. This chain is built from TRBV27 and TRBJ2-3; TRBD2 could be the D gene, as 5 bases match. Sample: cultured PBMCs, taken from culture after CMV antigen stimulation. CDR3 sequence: CASSFMSLATDTQYF. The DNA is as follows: TGTGCCAGCAGTTTTATGAGTCTAGCCACAGATACGCAGTATTTT.